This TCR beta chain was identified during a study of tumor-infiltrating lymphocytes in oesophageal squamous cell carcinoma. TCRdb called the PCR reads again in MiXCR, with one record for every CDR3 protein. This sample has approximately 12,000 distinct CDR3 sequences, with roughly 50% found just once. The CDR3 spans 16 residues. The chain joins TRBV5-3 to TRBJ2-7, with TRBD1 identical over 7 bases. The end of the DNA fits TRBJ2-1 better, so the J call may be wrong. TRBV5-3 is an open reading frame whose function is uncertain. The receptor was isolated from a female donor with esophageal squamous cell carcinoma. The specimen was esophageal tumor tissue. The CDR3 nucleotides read TGTGCCAGCAGCCCAGACTCTCAGGGGGCCTACAATGAGCAGTTCTTC. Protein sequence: CASSPDSQGAYNEQFF.